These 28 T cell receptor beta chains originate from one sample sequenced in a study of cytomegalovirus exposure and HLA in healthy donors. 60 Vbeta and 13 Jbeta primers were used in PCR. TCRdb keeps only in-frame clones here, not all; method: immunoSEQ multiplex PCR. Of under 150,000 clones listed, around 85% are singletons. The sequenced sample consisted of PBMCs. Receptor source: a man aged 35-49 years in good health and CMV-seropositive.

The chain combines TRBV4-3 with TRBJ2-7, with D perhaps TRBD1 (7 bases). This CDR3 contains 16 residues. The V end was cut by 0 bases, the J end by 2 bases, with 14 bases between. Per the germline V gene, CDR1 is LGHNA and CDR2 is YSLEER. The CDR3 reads CASSQETGTLAYEQYF. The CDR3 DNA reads TGCGCCAGCAGCCAAGAGACAGGGACTTTGGCCTACGAGCAGTACTTC.

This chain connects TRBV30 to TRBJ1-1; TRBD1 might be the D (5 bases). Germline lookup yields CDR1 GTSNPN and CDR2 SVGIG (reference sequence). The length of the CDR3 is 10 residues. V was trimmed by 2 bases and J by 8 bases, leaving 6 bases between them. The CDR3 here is CAWSRTEAFF. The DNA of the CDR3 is TGTGCCTGGAGTAGGACAGAAGCTTTCTTT.

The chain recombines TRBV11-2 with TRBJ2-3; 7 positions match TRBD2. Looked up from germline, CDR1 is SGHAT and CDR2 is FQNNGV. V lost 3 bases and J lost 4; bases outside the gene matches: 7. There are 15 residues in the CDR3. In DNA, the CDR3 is TGTGCCAGCAGCTTGTCGACTAGCAGATCAGATACGCAGTATTTT. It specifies CASSLSTSRSDTQYF.

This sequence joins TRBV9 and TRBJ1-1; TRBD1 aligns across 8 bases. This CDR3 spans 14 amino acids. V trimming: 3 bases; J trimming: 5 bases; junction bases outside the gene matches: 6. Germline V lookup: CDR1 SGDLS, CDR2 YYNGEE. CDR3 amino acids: CASSARDRTTEAFF. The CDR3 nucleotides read TGTGCCAGCAGCGCTCGGGACAGGACAACTGAAGCTTTCTTT.

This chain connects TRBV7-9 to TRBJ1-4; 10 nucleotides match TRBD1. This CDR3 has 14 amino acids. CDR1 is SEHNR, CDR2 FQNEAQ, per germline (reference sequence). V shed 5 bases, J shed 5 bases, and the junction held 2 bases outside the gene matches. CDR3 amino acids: CASSQGQGNEKLFF. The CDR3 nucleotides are TGTGCCAGCAGCCAGGGACAGGGGAATGAAAAACTGTTTTTT.

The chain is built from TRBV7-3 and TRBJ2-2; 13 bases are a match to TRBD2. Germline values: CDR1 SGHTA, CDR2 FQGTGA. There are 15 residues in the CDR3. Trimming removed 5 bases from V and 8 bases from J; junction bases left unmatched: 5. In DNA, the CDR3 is TGTGCCAGCAGCGAGGGACTAGCGGGACGGGGGGAGCTGTTTTTT. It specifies CASSEGLAGRGELFF.

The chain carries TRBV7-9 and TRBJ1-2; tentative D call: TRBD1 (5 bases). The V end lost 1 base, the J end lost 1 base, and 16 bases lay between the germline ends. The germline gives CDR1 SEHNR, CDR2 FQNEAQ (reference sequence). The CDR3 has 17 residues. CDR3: CASSLVDRALFNYGYTF. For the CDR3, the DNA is TGTGCCAGCAGCTTAGTTGACAGAGCCCTCTTTAACTATGGCTACACCTTC.

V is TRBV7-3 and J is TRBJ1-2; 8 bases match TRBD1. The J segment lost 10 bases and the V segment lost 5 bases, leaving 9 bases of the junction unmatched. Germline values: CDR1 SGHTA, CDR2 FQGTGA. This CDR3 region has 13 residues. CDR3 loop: CASSPGTGKAYTF. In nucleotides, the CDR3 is TGTGCCAGCAGCCCTGGGACAGGCAAGGCCTACACCTTC.

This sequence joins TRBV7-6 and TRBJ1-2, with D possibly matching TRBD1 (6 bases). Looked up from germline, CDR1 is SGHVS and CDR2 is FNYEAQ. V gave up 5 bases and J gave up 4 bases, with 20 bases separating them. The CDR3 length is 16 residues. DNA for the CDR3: TGTGCCAGCAGCCCAAGAGGGGGACAACTTCTCTATGGCTACACCTTC. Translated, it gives CASSPRGGQLLYGYTF. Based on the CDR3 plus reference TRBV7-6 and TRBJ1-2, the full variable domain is GAGVSQSPRYKVTKRGQDVALRCDPISGHVSLYWYRQALGQGPEFLTYFNYEAQQDKSGLPNDRFSAERPEGSISTLTIQRTEQRDSAMYRCASSPRGGQLLYGYTFGSGTRLTVV.

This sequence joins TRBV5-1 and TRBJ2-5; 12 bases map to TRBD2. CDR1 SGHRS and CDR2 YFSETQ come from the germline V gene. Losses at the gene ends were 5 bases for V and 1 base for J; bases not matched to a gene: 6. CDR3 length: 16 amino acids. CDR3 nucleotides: TGCGCCAGCAGGCGGACTAGCGGGGTACTCCAAGAGACCCAGTACTTC. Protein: CASRRTSGVLQETQYF.

CDR3 region: CASSATGGTYNEQFF. DNA of the CDR3: TGTGCCAGCAGCGCAACAGGGGGTACCTACAATGAGCAGTTCTTC. The chain has TRBV9 and TRBJ2-1, with 8 bases lining up with TRBD1. The CDR3 is 15 amino acids. CDR1 SGDLS and CDR2 YYNGEE come from the germline V gene. V was clipped by 3 bases and J by 2 bases; unmatched bases: 4.

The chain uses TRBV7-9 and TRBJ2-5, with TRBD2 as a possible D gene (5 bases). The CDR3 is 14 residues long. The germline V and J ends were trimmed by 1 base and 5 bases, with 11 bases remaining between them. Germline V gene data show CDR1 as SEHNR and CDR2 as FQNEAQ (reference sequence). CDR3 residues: CASSLGTTGETQYF. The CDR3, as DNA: TGTGCCAGCAGCTTAGGTACAACGGGGGAGACCCAGTACTTC.

As DNA, the CDR3 is TGTGCCAGCAGCGTAGGTGGTAGCCGCCTCTCGACCAATGAGCAGTTCTTC. This gives the protein CASSVGGSRLSTNEQFF. This chain links TRBV9 with TRBJ2-1; no reliable D call. Germline assignment: CDR1 SGDLS and CDR2 YYNGEE. This CDR3 is 17 amino acids long. V gave up 0 bases and J gave up 6 bases, with 19 bases separating them. The full variable domain, its missing parts supplied by reference TRBV9 and TRBJ2-1, is DSGVTQTPKHLITATGQRVTLRCSPRSGDLSVYWYQQSLDQGLQFLIQYYNGEERAKGNILERFSAQQFPDLHSELNLSSLELGDSALYFCASSVGGSRLSTNEQFFGPGTRLTVL.

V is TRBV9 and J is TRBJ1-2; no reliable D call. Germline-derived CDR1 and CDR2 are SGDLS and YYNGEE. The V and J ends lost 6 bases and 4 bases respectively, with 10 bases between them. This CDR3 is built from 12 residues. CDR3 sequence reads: CASKRGGYGYTF. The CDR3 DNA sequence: TGTGCCAGCAAACGAGGAGGCTATGGCTACACCTTC.

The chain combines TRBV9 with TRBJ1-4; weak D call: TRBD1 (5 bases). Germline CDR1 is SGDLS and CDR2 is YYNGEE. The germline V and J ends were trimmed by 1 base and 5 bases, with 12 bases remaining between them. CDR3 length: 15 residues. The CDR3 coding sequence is TGTGCCAGCAGCGTAACCTCAGGGAGGAATGAAAAACTGTTTTTT. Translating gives CASSVTSGRNEKLFF.

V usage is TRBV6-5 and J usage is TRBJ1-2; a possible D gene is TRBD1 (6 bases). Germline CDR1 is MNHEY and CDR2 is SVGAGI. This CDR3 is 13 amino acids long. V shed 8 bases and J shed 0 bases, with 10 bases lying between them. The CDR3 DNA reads TGTGCCAGCCTCGGACAGTCTAACTATGGCTACACCTTC. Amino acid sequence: CASLGQSNYGYTF.

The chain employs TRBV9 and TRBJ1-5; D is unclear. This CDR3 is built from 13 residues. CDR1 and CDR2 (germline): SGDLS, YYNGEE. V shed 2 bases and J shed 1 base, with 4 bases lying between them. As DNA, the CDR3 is TGTGCCAGCAGCGTGCGGAGCAATCAGCCCCAGCATTTT. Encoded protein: CASSVRSNQPQHF.

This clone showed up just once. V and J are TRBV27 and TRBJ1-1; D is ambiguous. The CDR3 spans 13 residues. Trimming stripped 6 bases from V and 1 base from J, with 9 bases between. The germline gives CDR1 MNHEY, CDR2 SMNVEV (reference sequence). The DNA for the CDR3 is TGTGCCAGCAGCCCGGGGAGGAACACTGAAGCTTTCTTT. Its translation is CASSPGRNTEAFF.

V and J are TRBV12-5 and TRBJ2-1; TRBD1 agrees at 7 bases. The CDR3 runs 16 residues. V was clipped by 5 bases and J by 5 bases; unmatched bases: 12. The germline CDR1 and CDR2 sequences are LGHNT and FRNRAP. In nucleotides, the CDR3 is TGTGCTAGTGGTCTTCCGGGACAGAGAATAAACAATGAGCAGTTCTTC. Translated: CASGLPGQRINNEQFF.

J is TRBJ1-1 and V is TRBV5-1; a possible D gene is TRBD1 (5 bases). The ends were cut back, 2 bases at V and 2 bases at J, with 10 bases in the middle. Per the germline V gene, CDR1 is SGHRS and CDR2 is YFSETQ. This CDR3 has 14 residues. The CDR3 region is CASSFQGFNTEAFF. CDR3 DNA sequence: TGCGCCAGCAGCTTTCAGGGTTTTAACACTGAAGCTTTCTTT. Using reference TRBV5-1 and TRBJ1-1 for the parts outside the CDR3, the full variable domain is KAGVTQTPRYLIKTRGQQVTLSCSPISGHRSVSWYQQTPGQGLQFLFEYFSETQRNKGNFPGRFSGRQFSNSRSEMNVSTLELGDSALYLCASSFQGFNTEAFFGQGTRLTVV.

CDR3 loop: CASSQWAGTGTGELFF. The CDR3 nucleotides are TGTGCCAGCAGCCAATGGGCTGGAACAGGAACCGGGGAGCTGTTTTTT. The gene calls are TRBV14 and TRBJ2-2; D may be TRBD1 (5 bases). Germline V CDR1 and CDR2: SGHDN, FVKESK. The CDR3 has 16 amino acids. V was shortened by 2 bases and J by 5 bases, with 15 bases between the two germline ends.

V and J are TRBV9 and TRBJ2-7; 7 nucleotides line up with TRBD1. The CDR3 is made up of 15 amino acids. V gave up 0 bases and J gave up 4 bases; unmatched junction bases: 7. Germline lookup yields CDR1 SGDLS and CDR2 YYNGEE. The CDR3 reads CASSVGQGGAYEQYF. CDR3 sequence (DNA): TGTGCCAGCAGCGTAGGACAGGGTGGGGCGTACGAGCAGTACTTC.

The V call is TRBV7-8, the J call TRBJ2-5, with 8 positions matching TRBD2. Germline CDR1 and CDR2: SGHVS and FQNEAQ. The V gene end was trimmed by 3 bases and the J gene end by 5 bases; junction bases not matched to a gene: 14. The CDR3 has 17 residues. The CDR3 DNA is TGTGCCAGCAGCTTCAGGGTCGGCGGGGGGCCATGGGAGACCCAGTACTTC. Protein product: CASSFRVGGGPWETQYF.

The DNA of the CDR3 is TGTGCCAGCTCACCGCACAGGGAACAGCCCCAGCATTTT. Encoded protein: CASSPHREQPQHF. The chain couples TRBV18 to TRBJ1-5; D might be TRBD1 (6 bases). The germline V gene has CDR1 KGHSH and CDR2 LQKENI. Trimming took off 3 bases at V and 7 bases at J, with 10 bases between the two ends. The CDR3 totals 13 residues.

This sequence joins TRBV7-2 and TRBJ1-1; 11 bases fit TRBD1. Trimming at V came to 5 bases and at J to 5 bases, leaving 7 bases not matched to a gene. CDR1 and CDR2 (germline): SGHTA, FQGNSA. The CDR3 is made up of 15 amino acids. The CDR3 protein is CASSKDRGLGTEAFF. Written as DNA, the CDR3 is TGTGCCAGCAGCAAGGACAGGGGGCTTGGTACTGAAGCTTTCTTT.

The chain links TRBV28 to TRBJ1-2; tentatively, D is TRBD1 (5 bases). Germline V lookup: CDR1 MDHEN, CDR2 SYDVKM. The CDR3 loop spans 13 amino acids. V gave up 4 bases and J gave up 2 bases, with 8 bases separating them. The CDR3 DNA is TGTGCCAGCAGTTGGGGGGGGAACTATGGCTACACCTTC. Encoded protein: CASSWGGNYGYTF.

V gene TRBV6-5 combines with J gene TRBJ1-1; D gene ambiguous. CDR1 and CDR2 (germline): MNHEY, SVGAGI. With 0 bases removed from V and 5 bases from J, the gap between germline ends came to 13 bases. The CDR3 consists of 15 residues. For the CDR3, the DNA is TGTGCCAGCAGTTACTCGAAAACCGGGAGGACTGAAGCTTTCTTT. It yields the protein CASSYSKTGRTEAFF.

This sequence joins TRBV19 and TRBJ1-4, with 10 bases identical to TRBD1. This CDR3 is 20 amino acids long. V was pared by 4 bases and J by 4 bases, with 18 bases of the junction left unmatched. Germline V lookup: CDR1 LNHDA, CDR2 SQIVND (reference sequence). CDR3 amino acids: CASSKRGTGANSKNNEKLFF. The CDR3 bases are TGTGCCAGTAGTAAACGAGGGACAGGGGCCAACTCAAAGAATAATGAAAAACTGTTTTTT.